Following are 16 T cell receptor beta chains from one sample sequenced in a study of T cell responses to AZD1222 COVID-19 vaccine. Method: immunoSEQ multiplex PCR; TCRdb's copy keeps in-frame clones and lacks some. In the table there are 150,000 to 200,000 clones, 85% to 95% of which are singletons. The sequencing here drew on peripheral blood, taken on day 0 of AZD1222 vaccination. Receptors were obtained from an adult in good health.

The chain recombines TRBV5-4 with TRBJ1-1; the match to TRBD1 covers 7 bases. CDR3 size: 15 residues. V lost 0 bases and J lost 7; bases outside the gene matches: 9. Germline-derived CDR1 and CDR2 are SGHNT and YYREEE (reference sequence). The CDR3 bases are TGTGCCAGCAGCTTGGAAGGGGGCGTCAAGAATGAAGCTTTCTTT. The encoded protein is CASSLEGGVKNEAFF.

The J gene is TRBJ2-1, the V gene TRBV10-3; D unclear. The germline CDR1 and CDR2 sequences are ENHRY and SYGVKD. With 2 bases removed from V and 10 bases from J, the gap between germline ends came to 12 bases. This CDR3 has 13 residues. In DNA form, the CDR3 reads TGTGCCATCAGTGAGCCTCCCTTTGTCGAGCAGTTCTTC. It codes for CAISEPPFVEQFF.

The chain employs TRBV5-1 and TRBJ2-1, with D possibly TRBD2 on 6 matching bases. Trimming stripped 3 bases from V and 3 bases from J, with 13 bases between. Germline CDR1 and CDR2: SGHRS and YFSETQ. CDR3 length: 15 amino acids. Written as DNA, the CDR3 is TGCGCCAGCAGCTCGGATCGCGGGATCTACAATGAGCAGTTCTTC. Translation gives CASSSDRGIYNEQFF. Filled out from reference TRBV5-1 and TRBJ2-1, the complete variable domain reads KAGVTQTPRYLIKTRGQQVTLSCSPISGHRSVSWYQQTPGQGLQFLFEYFSETQRNKGNFPGRFSGRQFSNSRSEMNVSTLELGDSALYLCASSSDRGIYNEQFFGPGTRLTVL.

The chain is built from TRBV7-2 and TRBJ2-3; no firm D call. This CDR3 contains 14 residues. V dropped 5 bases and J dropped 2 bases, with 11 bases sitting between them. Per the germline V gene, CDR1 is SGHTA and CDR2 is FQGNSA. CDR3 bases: TGTGCCAGCAGCCCCGACTTTATCACAGATACGCAGTATTTT. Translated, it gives CASSPDFITDTQYF.

CDR3 DNA: TGCGCCAGCAGGCGCAGCGGCGAAAAACTGTTTTTT. Amino acids: CASRRSGEKLFF. The gene calls are TRBV5-1 and TRBJ1-4; no firm D call. The CDR3 consists of 12 residues. V was trimmed by 5 bases and J by 8 bases, leaving 10 bases between them. Germline assignment: CDR1 SGHRS and CDR2 YFSETQ.

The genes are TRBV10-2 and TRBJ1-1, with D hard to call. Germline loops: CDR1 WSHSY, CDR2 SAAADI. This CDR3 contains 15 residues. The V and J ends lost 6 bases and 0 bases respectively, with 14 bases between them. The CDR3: CASSASKHLNTEAFF. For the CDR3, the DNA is TGCGCCAGCAGCGCCTCCAAACACTTGAACACTGAAGCTTTCTTT.

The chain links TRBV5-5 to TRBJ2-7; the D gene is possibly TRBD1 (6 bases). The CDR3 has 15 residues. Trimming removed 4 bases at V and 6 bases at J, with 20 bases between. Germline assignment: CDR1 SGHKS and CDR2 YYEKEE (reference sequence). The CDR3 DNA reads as TGTGCCAGCAGCCAGACCGACAGGAATTGGTTCGAGCAGTACTTC. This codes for CASSQTDRNWFEQYF.

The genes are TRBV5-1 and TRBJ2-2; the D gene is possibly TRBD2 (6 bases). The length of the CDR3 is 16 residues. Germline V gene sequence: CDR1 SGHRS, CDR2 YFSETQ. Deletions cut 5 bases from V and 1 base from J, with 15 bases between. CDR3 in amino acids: CASSNGGQGNTGELFF. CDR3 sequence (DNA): TGCGCCAGCAGTAATGGAGGGCAGGGGAACACCGGGGAGCTGTTTTTT.

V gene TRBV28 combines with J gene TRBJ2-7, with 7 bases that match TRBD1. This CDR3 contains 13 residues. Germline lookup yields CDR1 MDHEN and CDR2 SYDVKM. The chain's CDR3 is CGVGTDSSYEQYF. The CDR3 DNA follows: TGTGGCGTCGGGACAGACTCCTCCTACGAGCAGTACTTC.

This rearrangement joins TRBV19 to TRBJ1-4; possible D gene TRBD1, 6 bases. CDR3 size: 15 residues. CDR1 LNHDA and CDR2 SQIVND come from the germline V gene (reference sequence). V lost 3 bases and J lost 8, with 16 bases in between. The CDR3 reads CASSMDRGRSEKLFF. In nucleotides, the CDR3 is TGTGCCAGTAGTATGGACAGAGGGCGGTCGGAAAAACTGTTTTTT.

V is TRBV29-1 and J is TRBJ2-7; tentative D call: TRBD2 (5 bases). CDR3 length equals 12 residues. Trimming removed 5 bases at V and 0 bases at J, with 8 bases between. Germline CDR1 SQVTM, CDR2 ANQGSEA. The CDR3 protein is CSVRGSSYEQYF. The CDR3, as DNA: TGCAGCGTTCGAGGGAGCTCCTACGAGCAGTACTTC.

The CDR3 loop is CASSQQGLAGNTQYF. For the CDR3, the DNA is TGCGCCAGCAGCCAACAGGGACTGGCGGGGAATACGCAGTATTTT. The chain carries TRBV4-1 and TRBJ2-3; TRBD2 is a possible D gene (6 bases). Per the germline V gene, CDR1 is MGHRA and CDR2 is YSYEKL. The CDR3 is 15 amino acids. V lost 2 bases to trimming and J lost 7 bases, with 16 bases between them.

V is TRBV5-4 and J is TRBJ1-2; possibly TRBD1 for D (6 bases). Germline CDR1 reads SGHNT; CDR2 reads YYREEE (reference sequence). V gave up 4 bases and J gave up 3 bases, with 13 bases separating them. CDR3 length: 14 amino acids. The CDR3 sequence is CASSPQGPYYGYTF. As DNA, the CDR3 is TGTGCCAGCAGCCCGCAGGGGCCGTACTATGGCTACACCTTC.

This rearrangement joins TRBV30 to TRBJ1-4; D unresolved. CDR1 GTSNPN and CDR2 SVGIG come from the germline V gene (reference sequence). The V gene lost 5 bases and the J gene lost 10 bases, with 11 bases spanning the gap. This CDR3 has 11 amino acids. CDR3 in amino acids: CAWAVRGKLFF. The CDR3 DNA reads TGTGCCTGGGCCGTGCGGGGAAAACTGTTTTTT.

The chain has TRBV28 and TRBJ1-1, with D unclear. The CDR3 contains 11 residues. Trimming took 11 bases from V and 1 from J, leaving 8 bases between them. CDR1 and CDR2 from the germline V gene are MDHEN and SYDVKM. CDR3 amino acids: CASQRNTEAFF. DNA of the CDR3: TGTGCCTCGCAGAGGAACACTGAAGCTTTCTTT. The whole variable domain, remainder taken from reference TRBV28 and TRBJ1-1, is DVKVTQSSRYLVKRTGEKVFLECVQDMDHENMFWYRQDPGLGLRLIYFSYDVKMKEKGDIPEGYSVSREKKERFSLILESASTNQTSMYLCASQRNTEAFFGQGTRLTVV.

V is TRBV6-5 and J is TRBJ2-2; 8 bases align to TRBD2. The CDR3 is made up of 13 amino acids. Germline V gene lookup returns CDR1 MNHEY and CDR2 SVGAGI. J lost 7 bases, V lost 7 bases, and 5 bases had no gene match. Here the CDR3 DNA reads TGTGCCAGCATTATAGCGGGGTACGGGGAGCTGTTTTTT. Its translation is CASIIAGYGELFF.